The entry below gives a single T cell receptor beta chain sequence along with its context. Its antigen is still unknown. These data belong to a study of CD4 T cells in relation to SARS-CoV-2 and coronaviruses. Study details: TCR beta CDR3s were sequenced after roughly eleven-day antigen culture of PBMCs.

Unexposed donor CD4+ T cells date from about 2010-2018, before the COVID-19 pandemic. After roughly 9 days of culture, CD4+ T cells were isolated. Whole-study results and caveats: No crossreactivity against non-spike viral proteins was tested here.

TCRdb keeps only in-frame clones here, not all; method: immunoSEQ multiplex PCR. The sample consists of over 20,000 clones, around four fifths of them appearing once. This CDR3 contains 15 residues. CDR1 is SGHRS, CDR2 YFSETQ, per germline. V lost 5 bases and J lost 3, with 15 bases in between. This clonotype was sampled from a human donor in good health. The sample consisted of CD4+ T cells from PBMCs, cultured in vitro. The genes are TRBV5-1 and TRBJ2-4; D is unclear. CDR3 loop: CASSFVLGGKNIQYF. DNA of the CDR3: TGCGCCAGCAGTTTTGTACTGGGTGGCAAAAACATTCAGTACTTC. Full variable domain (remainder filled in from reference TRBV5-1 and TRBJ2-4): KAGVTQTPRYLIKTRGQQVTLSCSPISGHRSVSWYQQTPGQGLQFLFEYFSETQRNKGNFPGRFSGRQFSNSRSEMNVSTLELGDSALYLCASSFVLGGKNIQYFGAGTRLSVL.